A single sample is the source of the 21 T cell receptor beta chains below, sequenced in a study of cytomegalovirus exposure and HLA in healthy donors. The PCR used 60 Vbeta and 13 Jbeta primers. Produced via immunoSEQ multiplex PCR; TCRdb's table is partial and in-frame only. The sample includes roughly 140,000 clones, 64% seen only once; the top ten take around 2.9%. Sequencing was carried out using PBMCs. These receptors were taken from a woman in her 30s in good health and CMV-seropositive.

The sample holds a few counts of this clone. V usage is TRBV7-9 and J usage is TRBJ2-5, with D perhaps TRBD1 (5 bases). The J call is uncertain, as TRBJ2-7 better fits the DNA end. Germline V gene sequence: CDR1 SEHNR, CDR2 FQNEAQ (reference sequence). The CDR3 covers 12 residues. CDR3 loop: CASRGRLDEQYF. The CDR3 nucleotides are TGTGCCAGCAGGGGGCGACTGGACGAGCAGTACTTC.

The rearrangement links TRBV27 to TRBJ2-5; tentative D call: TRBD2 (6 bases). With the DNA end fitting TRBJ2-7 better, the J assignment may be wrong. The CDR3 sequence is 16 residues long. Germline V gene lookup returns CDR1 MNHEY and CDR2 SMNVEV (reference sequence). CDR3 sequence: CASSLWSGETPYEQYF. The CDR3 DNA reads as TGTGCCAGCAGTTTGTGGTCGGGGGAAACTCCCTACGAGCAGTACTTC.

The V and J genes are TRBV5-1 and TRBJ1-2; D is unclear. Germline V lookup: CDR1 SGHRS, CDR2 YFSETQ. V was cut by 1 base and J by 4 bases, with 14 bases left in between. The CDR3 contains 15 residues. CDR3: CASSLRGIRAYGYTF. CDR3 nucleotide sequence: TGCGCCAGCAGCTTGAGAGGGATTCGGGCCTATGGCTACACCTTC. The entire variable domain, with the rest obtained from reference TRBV5-1 and TRBJ1-2, is as follows: KAGVTQTPRYLIKTRGQQVTLSCSPISGHRSVSWYQQTPGQGLQFLFEYFSETQRNKGNFPGRFSGRQFSNSRSEMNVSTLELGDSALYLCASSLRGIRAYGYTFGSGTRLTVV.

The gene calls are TRBV27 and TRBJ2-2, with 8 positions matching TRBD2. Germline values: CDR1 MNHEY, CDR2 SMNVEV (reference sequence). V was pared by 6 bases and J by 2 bases, with 8 bases of the junction left unmatched. The CDR3 has 16 amino acids. CDR3 region: CASRQVAGFNTGELFF. CDR3 coding DNA: TGTGCCAGCAGACAAGTAGCGGGGTTTAACACCGGGGAGCTGTTTTTT.

J is TRBJ2-1 and V is TRBV10-2, with D unclear. CDR1 WSHSY and CDR2 SAAADI come from the germline V gene. V dropped 8 bases and J dropped 7 bases, with 15 bases sitting between them. The CDR3 loop spans 13 amino acids. The CDR3 sequence: CASSLESGNEQFF. The CDR3 DNA sequence: TGCGCCAGCTCCTTGGAGAGTGGGAATGAGCAGTTCTTC.

The V and J genes are TRBV28 and TRBJ2-5; 7 bases are shared with TRBD2. J lost 5 bases, V lost 6 bases, and 9 bases had no gene match. CDR1 is MDHEN, CDR2 SYDVKM, per germline. The CDR3 has 14 residues. CDR3: CASRRAGGGETQYF. The CDR3 bases are TGTGCCAGCAGGCGGGCCGGGGGAGGGGAGACCCAGTACTTC.

The rearrangement links TRBV5-1 to TRBJ1-2; perhaps TRBD1 as D (5 bases). Trimming cost V 5 bases and J 6 bases, with 17 bases left between them. There are 14 residues in the CDR3. The germline V gene encodes CDR1 SGHRS and CDR2 YFSETQ. This CDR3 reads CASRYDDSYDGYTF. The DNA for the CDR3 is TGCGCCAGCAGATACGATGACAGCTACGATGGCTACACCTTC.

The J gene is TRBJ2-7, the V gene TRBV5-1, with D possibly matching TRBD1 (6 bases). Trimming stripped 3 bases from V and 1 base from J, with 11 bases between. The CDR3 totals 14 residues. Germline V gene data show CDR1 as SGHRS and CDR2 as YFSETQ. CDR3 sequence (DNA): TGCGCCAGCAGCTCGGACAGTATGTCCTACGAGCAGTACTTC. Residues: CASSSDSMSYEQYF.

The rearrangement links TRBV25-1 to TRBJ2-7; 8 positions agree with TRBD1. CDR1 is MGHDK, CDR2 SYGVNS, per germline. The J segment lost 0 bases and the V segment lost 4 bases, leaving 2 bases of the junction unmatched. CDR3 length: 14 amino acids. The CDR3: CASSGQGSSYEQYF. CDR3 nucleotides: TGTGCCAGCAGTGGACAGGGGAGCTCCTACGAGCAGTACTTC.

The chain couples TRBV15 to TRBJ2-3; 9 bases map to TRBD1. Germline V gene lookup returns CDR1 LNHNV and CDR2 YYDKDF (reference sequence). V dropped 6 bases and J dropped 3; count of bases not matched to a gene: 10. The CDR3 is made up of 16 amino acids. The CDR3 spells CATRRGQGTWTDTQYF. Here the CDR3 DNA reads TGTGCCACCAGGCGTGGACAGGGGACGTGGACAGATACGCAGTATTTT.

The gene calls are TRBV5-4 and TRBJ2-2, with 8 bases that match TRBD1. Germline V gene lookup returns CDR1 SGHNT and CDR2 YYREEE (reference sequence). With 2 bases clipped from V and 5 bases from J, the junction kept 2 bases outside the gene matches. There are 14 residues in the CDR3. CDR3 loop: CASSLRQGTGELFF. DNA of the CDR3: TGTGCCAGCAGCTTAAGACAGGGGACCGGGGAGCTGTTTTTT.

This clone has more than one count but fewer than ten. The chain has TRBV6-6 and TRBJ1-1; tentatively, D is TRBD1 (5 bases). CDR3 length: 13 residues. With 0 bases removed from V and 5 bases from J, the gap between germline ends came to 7 bases. The germline V gene encodes CDR1 MNHNY and CDR2 SVGAGI (reference sequence). CDR3 loop: CASSYSTETEAFF. In DNA, the CDR3 is TGTGCCAGCAGTTACTCGACAGAGACTGAAGCTTTCTTT.

In its sample, this clone was seen a few times. V gene TRBV5-1 combines with J gene TRBJ1-1; no clear D gene. The CDR3 contains 13 residues. Per germline, CDR1 SGHRS and CDR2 YFSETQ. Trimming pared 0 bases from V and 5 bases from J, leaving 8 bases between. The CDR3 region is CASSLDGRTEAFF. CDR3 nucleotide sequence: TGCGCCAGCAGCTTGGATGGGAGGACTGAAGCTTTCTTT.

The J gene is TRBJ1-6, the V gene TRBV5-6; 7 bases agree with TRBD1. The germline V gene has CDR1 SGHDT and CDR2 YYEEEE. V was pared by 0 bases and J by 9 bases, with 3 bases of the junction left unmatched. There are 14 residues in the CDR3. CDR3 region: CASSLGDRASPLHF. DNA of the CDR3: TGTGCCAGCAGCTTGGGTGACAGGGCTTCACCCCTCCACTTT.

This clone turned up a few times. This chain connects TRBV5-6 to TRBJ2-5; maybe TRBD2 (6 bases). Germline assignment: CDR1 SGHDT and CDR2 YYEEEE. V was pared by 2 bases and J by 4 bases, with 15 bases between. The CDR3 length is 15 residues. CDR3 DNA: TGTGCCAGCAGCTTCTCTAGCGCGGAAATAGAGACCCAGTACTTC. Translating gives CASSFSSAEIETQYF.

V gene TRBV7-2 combines with J gene TRBJ1-5, with TRBD1 matching over 7 bases. The CDR3 loop spans 15 amino acids. CDR1 and CDR2 (germline): SGHTA, FQGNSA. The junction had 1 base not matched to a gene; V was cut back by 1 base and J by 1 base. CDR3 region: CASSLETGSNQPQHF. CDR3 sequence (DNA): TGTGCCAGCAGCTTAGAGACAGGGAGCAATCAGCCCCAGCATTTT.

The J gene is TRBJ2-5, the V gene TRBV18; no firm D call. Germline values: CDR1 KGHSH, CDR2 LQKENI. V lost 4 bases, J lost 1 base, and 13 bases lay in between. The CDR3 loop spans 15 amino acids. This CDR3 reads CASSRDWSRQETQYF. The CDR3 DNA follows: TGTGCCAGCTCACGAGACTGGTCCCGCCAAGAGACCCAGTACTTC. Supplemented by reference TRBV18 and TRBJ2-5, the full variable domain reads NAGVMQNPRHLVRRRGQEARLRCSPMKGHSHVYWYRQLPEEGLKFMVYLQKENIIDESGMPKERFSAEFPKEGPSILRIQQVVRGDSAAYFCASSRDWSRQETQYFGPGTRLLVL.

The chain employs TRBV28 and TRBJ1-5; 8 positions match TRBD1. Germline V gene data show CDR1 as MDHEN and CDR2 as SYDVKM. The CDR3 totals 13 residues. CDR3 DNA: TGTGCTACGCAGGGGGCGCCTGATCAGCCCCAGCATTTT. It codes for CATQGAPDQPQHF. Looking up the rest from reference TRBV28 and TRBJ1-5 gives the full variable domain: DVKVTQSSRYLVKRTGEKVFLECVQDMDHENMFWYRQDPGLGLRLIYFSYDVKMKEKGDIPEGYSVSREKKERFSLILESASTNQTSMYLCATQGAPDQPQHFGDGTRLSIL.

This clone was counted between two and nine times. Distinct nucleotide sequences in the sample also encode this CDR3. The V and J genes are TRBV10-3 and TRBJ1-5; tentatively, D is TRBD1 (5 bases). Trimming left V 3 bases short and J 4 bases short, with 13 bases between. Germline CDR1 and CDR2: ENHRY and SYGVKD. This CDR3 is 15 amino acids long. CDR3 protein: CAISEGDLNNQPQHF. CDR3 nucleotide sequence: TGTGCCATCAGTGAAGGGGACTTAAATAATCAGCCCCAGCATTTT.

CDR3 sequence: CASSLARGGENTEAFF. CDR3 coding DNA: TGTGCCAGCAGCTTGGCCCGCGGAGGGGAGAACACTGAAGCTTTCTTT. The V gene is TRBV5-6, the J gene TRBJ1-1, with D perhaps matching TRBD1 (5 bases). V was cut by 0 bases and J by 1 base, with 13 bases left in between. This CDR3 contains 16 residues. CDR1 is SGHDT, CDR2 YYEEEE, per germline. Filled out from reference TRBV5-6 and TRBJ1-1, the complete variable domain reads DAGVTQSPTHLIKTRGQQVTLRCSPKSGHDTVSWYQQALGQGPQFIFQYYEEEERQRGNFPDRFSGHQFPNYSSELNVNALLLGDSALYLCASSLARGGENTEAFFGQGTRLTVV.

This chain joins TRBV27 and TRBJ1-2; D is unclear. V lost 8 bases to trimming and J lost 8 bases, with 15 bases between them. The CDR3 sequence is 12 residues long. Germline V CDR1 and CDR2: MNHEY, SMNVEV (reference sequence). Here the CDR3 DNA reads TGTGCCAGCTCCGCTGAGGCGGGCGGCTACACCTTC. Residues: CASSAEAGGYTF.